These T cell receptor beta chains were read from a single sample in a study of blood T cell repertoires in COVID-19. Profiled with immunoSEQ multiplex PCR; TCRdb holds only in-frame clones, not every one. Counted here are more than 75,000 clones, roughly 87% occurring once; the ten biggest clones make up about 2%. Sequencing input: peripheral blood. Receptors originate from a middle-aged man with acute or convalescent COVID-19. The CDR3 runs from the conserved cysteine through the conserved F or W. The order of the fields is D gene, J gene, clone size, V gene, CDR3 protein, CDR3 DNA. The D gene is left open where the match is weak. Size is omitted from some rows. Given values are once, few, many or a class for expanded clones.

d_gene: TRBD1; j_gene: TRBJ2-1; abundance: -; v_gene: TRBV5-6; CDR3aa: CASSAQGATWNEQFF; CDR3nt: TGTGCCAGCAGCGCACAGGGGGCGACATGGAATGAGCAGTTCTTC
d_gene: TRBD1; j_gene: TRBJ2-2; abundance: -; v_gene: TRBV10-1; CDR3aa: CASSRTGTTGELFF; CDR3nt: TGCGCCAGCAGTCGGACAGGGACCACCGGGGAGCTGTTTTTT
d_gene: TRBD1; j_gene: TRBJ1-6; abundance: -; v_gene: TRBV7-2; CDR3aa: CASSPGGDSPLHF; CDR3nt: TGTGCCAGCAGCCCAGGGGGTGATTCACCCCTCCACTTT
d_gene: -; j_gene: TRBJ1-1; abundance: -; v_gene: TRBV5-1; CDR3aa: CASSLPGGPNTEAFF; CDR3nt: TGCGCCAGCAGCTTGCCCGGCGGGCCGAACACTGAAGCTTTCTTT
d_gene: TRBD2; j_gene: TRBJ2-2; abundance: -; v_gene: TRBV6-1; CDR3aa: CASSEVRGGPTNTGELFF; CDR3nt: TGTGCCAGCAGTGAAGTACGGGGGGGGCCGACGAACACCGGGGAGCTGTTTTTT
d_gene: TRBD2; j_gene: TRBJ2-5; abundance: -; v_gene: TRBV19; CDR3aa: CASSMLAGDHQETQYF; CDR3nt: TGTGCCAGTAGTATGCTAGCGGGGGACCACCAAGAGACCCAGTACTTC
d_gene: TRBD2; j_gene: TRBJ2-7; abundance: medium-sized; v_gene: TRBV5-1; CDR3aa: CASSLWTSGRGGPEQYF; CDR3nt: TGCGCCAGCAGCTTATGGACTAGCGGGAGGGGCGGGCCGGAGCAGTACTTC
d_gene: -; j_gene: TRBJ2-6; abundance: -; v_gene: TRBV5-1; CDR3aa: CASSPSGANVLTF; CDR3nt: TGCGCCAGCAGCCCATCTGGGGCCAACGTCCTGACTTTC
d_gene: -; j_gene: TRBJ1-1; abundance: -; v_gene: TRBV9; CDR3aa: CASSVATDRVAGTEAFF; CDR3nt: TGTGCCAGCAGCGTGGCCACGGACAGAGTGGCCGGCACTGAAGCTTTCTTT
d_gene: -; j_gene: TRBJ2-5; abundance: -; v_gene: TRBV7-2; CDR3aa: CASSREVGETQYF; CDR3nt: TGTGCCAGCAGCCGAGAGGTAGGAGAGACCCAGTACTTC
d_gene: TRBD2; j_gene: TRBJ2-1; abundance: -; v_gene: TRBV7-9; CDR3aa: CASSFHGERGLEQFF; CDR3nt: TGTGCCAGCAGCTTCCACGGGGAGCGGGGGCTTGAGCAGTTCTTC
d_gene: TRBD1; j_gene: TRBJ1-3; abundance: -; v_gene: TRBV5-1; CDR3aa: CASSLSGQKSNTIYF; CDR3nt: TGCGCCAGCAGCCTCTCGGGACAGAAGTCAAACACCATATATTTT
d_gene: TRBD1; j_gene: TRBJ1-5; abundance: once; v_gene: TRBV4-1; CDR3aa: CASSLFSGTGGFGANQPQHF; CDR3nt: TGCGCCAGCAGCCTATTCTCCGGGACAGGGGGCTTTGGGGCAAATCAGCCCCAGCATTTT
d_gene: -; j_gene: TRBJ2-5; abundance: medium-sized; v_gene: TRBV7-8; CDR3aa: CASSLVNRETQYF; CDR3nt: TGTGCCAGCAGCTTAGTAAACAGGGAGACCCAGTACTTC
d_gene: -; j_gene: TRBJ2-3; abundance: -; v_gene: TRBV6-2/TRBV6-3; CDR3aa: CASSYSSGDNTQYF; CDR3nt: TGTGCCAGCAGTTACTCCTCAGGCGACAATACGCAGTATTTT
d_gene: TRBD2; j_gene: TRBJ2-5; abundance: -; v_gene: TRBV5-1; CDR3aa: CASTEGLAGLHQETQYF; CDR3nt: TGCGCCAGCACCGAGGGACTAGCGGGGCTCCACCAAGAGACCCAGTACTTC